This T cell receptor beta chain was captured by sequencing in a study of cytomegalovirus exposure and HLA in healthy donors. Study results and caveats: CMV serostatus was the only recorded immune exposure for donors. Highest at DRB1 and lowest at HLA-C, TCR association rates differed among HLA loci in a later analysis. Later on, a genetic analysis was performed. It linked a missense variant in DCLRE1C with V- and J-gene trimming of TCR beta. According to an earlier analysis, most TCR beta V segments yielded productive rearrangements about 87% or about 30% of the time.

The CDR3 is 14 residues long. The V gene lost 3 bases and the J gene lost 10 bases, with 15 bases spanning the gap. Germline V lookup: CDR1 MGHDK, CDR2 SYGVNS. 13 Jbeta primers and 60 Vbeta primers were used for the PCR. This table comes from immunoSEQ multiplex PCR, and its TCRdb copy is limited to in-frame clones, with some not included. This table has more than 150,000 clones, around 72% appearing once. Worth noting for this clone: Antigen specificity is unknown.

The chain recombines TRBV25-1 with TRBJ1-4; D unclear. Source material: PBMCs. The receptor comes from a woman in her forties or fifties in good health and CMV-seropositive. The CDR3 DNA follows: TGTGCCAGCAGTGATAATCTCCAGGAACGAAAACTGTTTTTT. Its translation: CASSDNLQERKLFF. The full variable domain, completed using reference TRBV25-1 and TRBJ1-4, is EADIYQTPRYLVIGTGKKITLECSQTMGHDKMYWYQQDPGMELHLIHYSYGVNSTEKGDLSSESTVSRIRTEHFPLTLESARPSHTSQYLCASSDNLQERKLFFGSGTQLSVL.